The 30 T cell receptor beta chains presented below share a single source sample, sequenced in a study of cytomegalovirus exposure and HLA in healthy donors. The PCR was carried out with 60 Vbeta primers and 13 Jbeta primers. Data came from immunoSEQ multiplex PCR; TCRdb stores just in-frame clones and leaves some out. The sample includes 100,000 to 150,000 clones, 60% to 75% of them seen just once. The source material was PBMCs. Receptors were obtained from a woman between 45 and 65 years old in good health and CMV-seropositive.

CDR3 sequence reads: CASSLSRSYEQYF. Here the CDR3 DNA reads TGTGCCAGCAGCTTAAGCCGGTCCTACGAGCAGTACTTC. The chain is built from TRBV7-2 and TRBJ2-5, with no clear D. The end of the DNA fits TRBJ2-7 better, so the J call may be wrong. CDR1 is SGHTA and CDR2 is FQGNSA in the germline V gene. The CDR3 is 13 residues long.

This clone has only a few counts. V and J are TRBV9 and TRBJ1-2; 12 positions agree with TRBD1. The V and J ends lost 2 bases and 8 bases, in that order; junction bases with no gene match: 10. The V gene's germline CDR1 is SGDLS and CDR2 YYNGEE. The CDR3 is 16 residues long. In nucleotides, the CDR3 is TGTGCCAGCAGCGTCCGGGACAGGGGGCTGGGGAGAGGCTACACCTTC. This codes for CASSVRDRGLGRGYTF.

This sequence joins TRBV6-5 and TRBJ1-2, with 12 positions matching TRBD1. This CDR3 comprises 14 residues. In germline, CDR1 is MNHEY, CDR2 SVGAGI. Trimming took 5 bases from V and 7 from J; bases not matched to a gene: 5. CDR3 nucleotides: TGTGCCAGCAGTGGGGACAGGGGGCGAGCTGGCTACACCTTC. Its protein product is CASSGDRGRAGYTF.

The chain uses TRBV4-1 and TRBJ1-1; tentative D call: TRBD1 (5 bases). Germline CDR1 MGHRA, CDR2 YSYEKL. The CDR3 spans 15 residues. Deletions cut 0 bases from V and 5 bases from J, with 13 bases between. The CDR3 reads CASSQDTGGGTEAFF. In nucleotides, the CDR3 is TGCGCCAGCAGCCAAGATACCGGTGGGGGGACTGAAGCTTTCTTT.

The chain joins TRBV10-3 to TRBJ2-7; maybe TRBD1 (5 bases). Germline CDR1 and CDR2: ENHRY and SYGVKD. V lost 1 base to trimming and J lost 7 bases, with 17 bases between them. The CDR3 spans 15 residues. CDR3 region: CAISEFFLTEREQYF. For the CDR3, the DNA is TGTGCCATCAGTGAGTTTTTTTTGACAGAGAGGGAGCAGTACTTC.

This clone was found once. The rearrangement uses TRBV9 and TRBJ1-3; the D is unclear. This CDR3 is built from 15 residues. Germline V CDR1 and CDR2: SGDLS, YYNGEE. V lost 0 bases and J 0 bases, leaving 7 bases between the germline ends. The CDR3 DNA reads as TGTGCCAGCAGCGTAGACGAGTTCTCTGGAAACACCATATATTTT. The encoded protein is CASSVDEFSGNTIYF.

The rearrangement joins TRBV7-9 to TRBJ1-2; TRBD1 aligns across 9 bases. This CDR3 contains 15 residues. Per the germline V gene, CDR1 is SEHNR and CDR2 is FQNEAQ (reference sequence). V shed 1 base, J shed 6 bases, and the junction held 6 bases outside the gene matches. CDR3 region: CASSLVQQGADGYTF. Written as DNA, the CDR3 is TGTGCCAGCAGCTTAGTTCAACAGGGGGCAGATGGCTACACCTTC. The full variable domain, its missing parts supplied by reference TRBV7-9 and TRBJ1-2, is DTGVSQNPRHKITKRGQNVTFRCDPISEHNRLYWYRQTLGQGPEFLTYFQNEAQLEKSRLLSDRFSAERPKGSFSTLEIQRTEQGDSAMYLCASSLVQQGADGYTFGSGTRLTVV.

The J gene is TRBJ1-2, the V gene TRBV6-5; D not certain. The CDR3 has 14 amino acids. Trimming removed 2 bases at V and 6 bases at J, with 13 bases between. Germline values: CDR1 MNHEY, CDR2 SVGAGI. The CDR3 spells CASSYDSRSDGYTF. CDR3 bases: TGTGCCAGCAGTTACGATTCCAGGTCTGATGGCTACACCTTC.

V and J are TRBV6-6 and TRBJ1-5; weak D call: TRBD1 (6 bases). The CDR3 spans 14 residues. V lost 0 bases and J 5 bases, leaving 8 bases between the germline ends. Germline V CDR1 and CDR2: MNHNY, SVGAGI (reference sequence). In DNA, the CDR3 is TGTGCCAGCAGTTACTCACAGGGAGATCAGCCCCAGCATTTT. Its protein product is CASSYSQGDQPQHF.

The gene calls are TRBV5-5 and TRBJ1-2; 9 bases are a match to TRBD1. Germline assignment: CDR1 SGHKS and CDR2 YYEKEE (reference sequence). The J segment lost 4 bases and the V segment lost 4 bases, leaving 2 bases of the junction unmatched. The CDR3 is 13 amino acids. The DNA for the CDR3 is TGTGCCAGCAGCCCGACAGGGGGCTATGGCTACACCTTC. Its protein product is CASSPTGGYGYTF.

The chain links TRBV2 to TRBJ1-2; D remains ambiguous. This CDR3 spans 14 amino acids. Trimming stripped 7 bases from V and 7 bases from J, with 19 bases between. From germline, CDR1 is SNHLY and CDR2 FYNNEI. The CDR3 nucleotides read TGTGCCAGCATTAAAACTATCAAGGCTGCTGGCTACACCTTC. As protein: CASIKTIKAAGYTF.

This rearrangement joins TRBV7-2 to TRBJ2-7, with TRBD2 matching 11 bases. With 2 bases clipped from V and 6 bases from J, the junction kept 6 bases outside the gene matches. Germline assignment: CDR1 SGHTA and CDR2 FQGNSA. The CDR3 runs to 15 residues. The CDR3 region is CASSLRTSGGGEQYF. The CDR3 DNA reads TGTGCCAGCAGCTTACGAACTAGCGGGGGAGGCGAGCAGTACTTC.

This chain links TRBV29-1 with TRBJ2-5, with D unresolved. The CDR3 runs 10 residues. In germline, CDR1 is SQVTM, CDR2 ANQGSEA. V was clipped by 2 bases and J by 10 bases, with 8 bases between them. DNA of the CDR3: TGCAGCGTTGAACGCGGATACCAGTACTTC. Translation gives CSVERGYQYF.

Note on this clone: One junction end does not reproduce the germline sequence, and a read error may be involved. This chain links TRBV11-2 with TRBJ1-6; possibly TRBD1 for D (5 bases). CDR1 is SGHAT and CDR2 is FQNNGV in the germline V gene. The CDR3 extends over 19 amino acids. The CDR3 reads CASSFRWGVRPGYNSPLRF. The DNA for the CDR3 is TGTGCCAGCAGCTTCCGATGGGGGGTCAGGCCCGGCTATAATTCACCCCTCCGCTTT.

In nucleotides, the CDR3 is TGCGCCAGCAGCTCTGGGAGCGGTAACGGTGAAGCTTTCTTT. Residues: CASSSGSGNGEAFF. This chain uses TRBV5-1 with TRBJ1-1; D is uncertain. With 3 bases removed from V and 7 bases from J, the gap between germline ends came to 16 bases. Looked up from germline, CDR1 is SGHRS and CDR2 is YFSETQ. The CDR3 has 14 residues.

V is TRBV7-2 and J is TRBJ1-3, with D hard to call. V was trimmed by 7 bases and J by 7 bases, leaving 14 bases between them. CDR1 and CDR2 from the germline V gene are SGHTA and FQGNSA. The CDR3 covers 13 residues. In nucleotides, the CDR3 is TGTGCCAGCACCCGATACGTCCAGAACACCATATATTTT. Its translation is CASTRYVQNTIYF.

CDR3 sequence: CASKRQGNNEQFF. The CDR3 region has the DNA TGTGCCAGCAAGCGACAGGGAAACAATGAGCAGTTCTTC. J is TRBJ2-1 and V is TRBV27; 7 bases are a match to TRBD1. CDR1 is MNHEY and CDR2 is SMNVEV in the germline V gene (reference sequence). The CDR3 runs to 13 residues. J gave up 5 bases and V 7 bases, and 5 bases lay outside the gene matches.

V and J are TRBV14 and TRBJ1-2; D is unclear. The CDR3 loop spans 13 amino acids. The V end was cut by 0 bases, the J end by 4 bases, with 6 bases between. Germline V gives CDR1 SGHDN, CDR2 FVKESK. CDR3 in DNA: TGTGCCAGCAGCCAAGATGTGGCCTATGGCTACACCTTC. Its translation is CASSQDVAYGYTF.

This clone was observed a handful of times. The sample has other DNA sequences that encode this CDR3 too. The chain has TRBV29-1 and TRBJ2-7; 11 positions match TRBD1. The germline V gene has CDR1 SQVTM and CDR2 ANQGSEA. Trimming cost V 6 bases and J 4 bases; bases outside gene matches: 5. The CDR3 has 13 residues. The CDR3 region is CSVQGQGAYEQYF. In DNA form, the CDR3 reads TGCAGCGTCCAAGGACAGGGGGCTTACGAGCAGTACTTC.

The V and J genes are TRBV18 and TRBJ2-7; 7 positions match TRBD2. The junction had 9 bases not matched to a gene; V was cut back by 1 base and J by 3 bases. The CDR3 totals 16 residues. In germline, CDR1 is KGHSH, CDR2 LQKENI. The CDR3 loop is CASSPRGVGGVYEQYF. The CDR3 nucleotides are TGTGCCAGCTCACCACGGGGAGTTGGGGGGGTCTACGAGCAGTACTTC.

The CDR3 DNA sequence: TGTGCCAGCAACTCAAATAGGAGGGTCTATAATTCACCCCTCCACTTT. Amino acid sequence: CASNSNRRVYNSPLHF. V is TRBV2 and J is TRBJ1-6; D is ambiguous. Germline assignment: CDR1 SNHLY and CDR2 FYNNEI. CDR3 length: 16 amino acids. V lost 7 bases and J lost 3, with 16 bases in between. Filled out from reference TRBV2 and TRBJ1-6, the complete variable domain reads EPEVTQTPSHQVTQMGQEVILRCVPISNHLYFYWYRQILGQKVEFLVSFYNNEISEKSEIFDDQFSVERPDGSNFTLKIRSTKLEDSAMYFCASNSNRRVYNSPLHFGNGTRLTVT.

J is TRBJ2-1 and V is TRBV4-1; perhaps TRBD1 as D (6 bases). Trimming removed 5 bases from V and 8 bases from J, with 16 bases in between. The CDR3 runs 14 residues. CDR1 and CDR2 (germline): MGHRA, YSYEKL. CDR3 region: CASSGRDTRDEQFF. CDR3 coding DNA: TGCGCCAGCAGCGGCCGGGACACCCGCGATGAGCAGTTCTTC.

This chain uses TRBV10-3 with TRBJ2-3, with TRBD1 matching over 10 bases. The CDR3 sequence is 13 residues long. Looked up from germline, CDR1 is ENHRY and CDR2 is SYGVKD. J gave up 3 bases and V 10 bases, and 4 bases lay outside the gene matches. CDR3 residues: CATAGQGTDTQYF. CDR3 in DNA: TGTGCCACCGCGGGACAGGGGACAGATACGCAGTATTTT.

As regards this clone: Other DNA sequences in this sample translate to the same CDR3. This chain uses TRBV19 with TRBJ1-5, with TRBD1 matching 7 bases. The CDR3 is made up of 15 amino acids. The germline V gene has CDR1 LNHDA and CDR2 SQIVND (reference sequence). The ends lost 5 bases at V and 2 bases at J; junction bases unmatched: 6. The CDR3 sequence is CASSPRQGGNQPQHF. CDR3 DNA sequence: TGTGCCAGTAGTCCCCGACAGGGTGGCAATCAGCCCCAGCATTTT.

The chain uses TRBV4-3 and TRBJ2-5; 7 bases line up with TRBD1. With the DNA end fitting TRBJ2-7 better, the J assignment may be wrong. The V gene's germline CDR1 is LGHNA and CDR2 YSLEER. The CDR3 extends over 17 amino acids. CDR3 coding DNA: TGCGCCAGCAGTCTCATTCTAGGGACAGATTCTTCCTACGAGCAGTACTTC. Its protein is CASSLILGTDSSYEQYF.

The rearrangement links TRBV4-1 to TRBJ1-5, with D maybe TRBD1 (6 bases). The germline V and J ends were trimmed by 4 bases and 4 bases, with 20 bases remaining between them. Germline V gene sequence: CDR1 MGHRA, CDR2 YSYEKL. The CDR3 spans 17 residues. CDR3 bases: TGCGCCAGCAGCCGGAAGGGGCCAGAAGGGGGAAATCAGCCCCAGCATTTT. It encodes CASSRKGPEGGNQPQHF.

This chain uses TRBV7-2 with TRBJ2-5; 8 nucleotides agree with TRBD1. TRBJ2-7 matches the DNA end more closely, so the J call is doubtful. This CDR3 contains 14 residues. Looked up from germline, CDR1 is SGHTA and CDR2 is FQGNSA. The CDR3 spells CASSLTDRGDEQYF. CDR3 nucleotide sequence: TGTGCCAGCAGCTTGACAGACAGGGGCGACGAGCAGTACTTC.

The chain combines TRBV18 with TRBJ1-6; 7 nucleotides match TRBD1. The CDR3 runs to 15 residues. V shed 6 bases, J shed 8 bases, and the junction held 10 bases outside the gene matches. In germline, CDR1 is KGHSH, CDR2 LQKENI. CDR3 DNA: TGTGCCAGCTCTCTACAACAGGGGACAGATTCACCCCTCCACTTT. Protein product: CASSLQQGTDSPLHF.

This chain joins TRBV27 and TRBJ1-3; possibly TRBD1 for D (6 bases). The CDR3 has 15 residues. Trimming left V 5 bases short and J 5 bases short, with 16 bases between. Germline assignment: CDR1 MNHEY and CDR2 SMNVEV (reference sequence). The CDR3 DNA reads as TGTGCCAGCAGTGTCGGGACAACTCGGCGAAACACCATATATTTT. The encoded protein is CASSVGTTRRNTIYF.

The J gene is TRBJ2-5, the V gene TRBV10-3; D is possibly TRBD1 (6 bases). Germline V gene data show CDR1 as ENHRY and CDR2 as SYGVKD. With 8 bases removed from V and 5 bases from J, the gap between germline ends came to 15 bases. The CDR3 is 13 amino acids. CDR3 amino acids: CAICAAGVETQYF. The CDR3 coding sequence is TGTGCCATCTGCGCTGCAGGGGTGGAGACCCAGTACTTC.